This section outlines one TCR beta chain sequence together with its context. Its antigen remains unidentified. The sample holds no much larger clone one base away, and base qualities are not on file. The entry originates in a study of T cells in Graves' hyperthyroidism and ophthalmopathy (dated by TCRdb to about 2019). Describing the broader study: Peripheral blood samples were taken at the time of initial diagnosis, prior to any treatment. After sampling, hyperthyroidism patients received methimazole starting at 30 mg daily, and ophthalmopathy patients received high-dose intravenous methylprednisolone. TCR V-J signatures able to tell the groups apart were searched for in a discovery cohort of approximately 95 patients, of whom over 40 had Graves' ophthalmopathy and under 65 had stable Graves' hyperthyroidism. The 95 to 100 discovery patients were randomly split 7:3 into training and test sets. An independent validation cohort of around 19 hyperthyroidism patients and 17 patients who later progressed to ophthalmopathy tested prospective prediction of ophthalmopathy. The paper reports TCR Vbeta CDR3 sequencing of 135 peripheral blood samples: 40 to 45 ophthalmopathy, under 80 hyperthyroidism and approximately 17 progressor patients. The study also compared thyroid tissue and blood T-cell repertoires from more than 5 Graves' hyperthyroidism patients.

Stable Graves' hyperthyroidism was defined as no progression to ophthalmopathy during 18 months of follow-up. Hyperthyroidism patients were newly diagnosed, with disease duration under 2 months, and aged 18 to 65 years. Patients with uncontrolled infections, other autoimmune diseases, pregnancy or lactation were excluded. Diagnoses were established on the basis of clinical symptoms, serum thyroxine and TRAb, thyroid ultrasound, and orbital computed tomography. Ficoll-Paque density gradient centrifugation was used to isolate PBMCs from under 11 ml of fresh peripheral blood. Trizol reagent was used to extract total RNA, and RNA quality was then checked on an Agilent 2100 Bioanalyzer. Amplification of TCR beta CDR3 regions was carried out from RNA transcripts. The first round of RT-PCR for the TCR CDR3 was performed with the HTBI primer set and the Qiagen OneStep RT-PCR kit. A second multiplex PCR round built the libraries, followed by size selection and purification. Sequencing of the libraries was done on an Illumina HiSeq2000 using paired-end 100 bp reads. From the authors' description of their analysis: Raw data were processed with SOAPnuke, discarding reads with adapters, uncalled bases, mean Phred below 15, or no exact constant-primer or identifier match. COPE v1.2.5 was used to merge high-quality paired reads, and clonotypes were defined as unique nucleotide sequences. Clonotypes were aligned to IMGT TRBV, TRBD and TRBJ reference segments using MiTCR v1.1. The analysis included only V-J combinations with a frequency above 0.0001, which together covered 99% to 99.2% of the repertoires. A TCS score was defined as the ratio between F50 (clonal expansion) and ExV (chaos), using BLOSUM62-based TCRdist between CDR3 peptides within each V-J. Welch's t-statistics and random forest reduced several hundred V-J features to 10 to 15, which were used in a naive Bayes classifier (R e1071). TCRdb reprocessing: public reads trimmed at Q25 with fastp, clones called with MiXCR, in-frame beta chains kept. Here each entry gathers all rows of one CDR3 protein and keeps the most common genes and DNA. In this record, the V and J calls reflect TCRdb's handling and not the investigators' own analysis. The sample table contains approximately 430,000 distinct CDR3 sequences; only one count was recorded for around 16% of them. Around an eighth of the sample lies in the top ten.

Unmatched junction bases come to 12, with V trimmed by 6 bases and J by 3 bases. The cysteine opens and the phenylalanine closes a CDR3 of 15 amino acids. Only the CDR3 DNA stays, 45 bases, in frame from base 1. Per the germline V gene, SQVTM is the CDR1 and ANQGSEA is the CDR2. Results the study describes overall, beyond this receptor: In validation, the model predicted progression to ophthalmopathy with around 71% sensitivity and 72% to 85% specificity, a median of 6.5 months before onset. Ophthalmopathy was separated from stable hyperthyroidism by a 13 V-J signature model, with over 85% sensitivity and about 81% specificity obtained in cross-validation and 80%/75% obtained in testing. Sample size was not statistically predetermined, and blinding of investigators to group allocation was not performed. Most expanded thyroid clonotypes (frequency above 0.001) were also detected in blood, suggesting blood repertoires may reflect thyroid immune responses.

Sequenced sample: blood. The rearrangement combines TRBV29-1 with TRBJ1-2; 8 middle bases align to TRBD1. This sequence originates from a woman aged 18 to 35 with Graves' hyperthyroidism. The sequenced DNA is TGCAGCGTCGACGTCCGGACAGGGTCGGACTATGGCTACACCTTC. It codes for CSVDVRTGSDYGYTF.